This T cell receptor (beta chain) was recorded in a study of graft-versus-host responses after intestinal transplantation. Study context: Transplants given to recipients were multivisceral, liver-intestinal, or isolated intestinal. Whole-study results and caveats: Researchers found GvH clones in recipient marrow, and some showed up first in ileum or blood. Declining HvG levels early post-transplant were linked to peak circulating GvH clone levels.

Here immunoSEQ multiplex PCR was the method, and the copy in TCRdb shows in-frame clones only, minus some. The table shows 24,000 or so clones, with almost 85% occurring only once. About this clone: What it binds is unknown.

The CDR3 spans 15 residues. Germline CDR1 is LNHDA and CDR2 is SQIVND (reference sequence). Trimming took 6 bases from V and 4 from J; bases not matched to a gene: 4. The rearrangement links TRBV19 to TRBJ2-1; 12 bases agree with TRBD1. The input for sequencing was unstimulated CD8+ T cells sorted from spleen or lymph node cells, taken before transplant. This clonotype was sampled from a human donor who was the organ donor for an intestinal transplant. The CDR3 bases are TGTGCCAGTAGCCTGGGACAGGGGGCTTACAATGAGCAGTTCTTC. This codes for CASSLGQGAYNEQFF.